This TCR beta chain was documented in a study of regulatory T cells in long-lasting Graves disease. Time point specified: persistent/refractory GD, antithyroid drugs over 5 years with positive TRAb. After RNA was extracted from PBMCs, the TCR library was made from it. EDTA tubes collected nine milliliters of peripheral blood. General study points: Only a small sample size was used, which may have cut accuracy. Among persistent patients, a larger number of public clonotypes were shared (about 3,000) than among newly diagnosed patients (about 950).

Ten or more counts support this clonotype. No antigen is known for it. Libraries of TCR beta came from iRepertoire HTBI primers plus Arm-PCR of CDR3 regions. From the multiplex PCR reads, TCRdb called clonotypes with MiXCR, one entry per CDR3 protein. Of about 470,000 distinct CDR3 sequences listed, around 20% are singletons. The TCR was taken from a female donor with Graves disease. The sample consisted of peripheral blood mononuclear cells (PBMCs), taken when the disease was refractory, from a patient treated with antithyroid drugs.

CDR3: CASSPLIGGELFF. The CDR3 coding sequence is TGTGCCAGCAGCCCCCTCATTGGCGGGGAGCTGTTTTTT. The chain combines TRBV7-3 with TRBJ2-2; D is unresolved. V was pared by 5 bases and J by 7 bases, with 11 bases between. This CDR3 region has 13 residues. From germline, CDR1 is SGHTA and CDR2 FQGTGA.